The 27 T cell receptor beta chains below all came from one sample that was sequenced in a study of tissue T cells after allogeneic stem cell transplantation. Assay used: immunoSEQ multiplex PCR; TCRdb lists only in-frame clones, some missing. The sample includes over 7,000 clones, 34% of them seen just once. The time point is: mouse harvest day 14 after allogeneic transplant. Each mouse received 10^7 T-cell-depleted marrow cells plus 10^6 splenic CD5+ T cells by tail vein. Sequencing was done on a sample of skin. These receptors came from a female BALB/c mouse given C57BL/6 T cells with graft-versus-host disease after an allogeneic hematopoietic cell transplant.

About this clone: Mouse gene names apply. The read ends 1 residue early relative to the CDR3; the germline J gene fills the gap. The chain recombines TRBV3 with TRBJ1-1; D call uncertain. V was cut by 1 base and J by 5 bases, with 11 bases left in between. The CDR3 spans 14 residues. CDR1 and CDR2 from the germline V gene are SNHLY and FYNGKV (reference sequence). The CDR3 loop reads CASSLGVRRTEVFF. The CDR3 bases that were read are TGTGCCAGCAGCTTAGGGGTCAGGAGAACAGAAGTCTTC.

This clone was recorded a few times. The germline and genes are mouse ones. Read data end 1 residue before the CDR3 end; the end is taken from the germline J gene. The rearrangement links TRBV15 to TRBJ2-3, with 10 positions matching TRBD1. V shed 5 bases and J 0 bases; nucleotides not matched to a gene: 5. Germline lookup yields CDR1 SGHND and CDR2 FRSKSL. This CDR3 is built from 16 residues. This CDR3 reads CASSLRQGASAETLYF. The sequenced CDR3 bases are TGTGCCAGCAGTCTCCGACAGGGGGCTAGTGCAGAAACGCTGTAT.

Concerning this clone: Gene names denote mouse genes. Read sequence stops 1 residue before the CDR3 end, and the germline J gene provides the missing end. V usage is TRBV12-2 and J usage is TRBJ1-5, with 7 bases fitting TRBD1. The CDR3 runs 14 residues. The germline V gene encodes CDR1 SGHLS and CDR2 HYDKME. Trimming cost V 2 bases and J 1 base; bases outside gene matches: 1. CDR3 DNA, as far as it was read: TGTGCCAGCTCTCCGGGACAGAACAACCAGGCTCCGCTT. Its protein product is CASSPGQNNQAPL. Given in full, the CDR3 is CASSPGQNNQAPLF.

Worth noting for this clone: The germline and genes are mouse ones. The read ends 1 residue shy of where the CDR3 ends; the end is completed using the germline J gene. This rearrangement joins TRBV20 to TRBJ2-7; TRBD2 matches at 7 bases. Per germline, CDR1 GFQATS and CDR2 STVNSAI. With V trimmed by 0 bases and J by 2 bases, 1 base remained unmatched. The CDR3 runs 13 residues. CDR3: CGARDLGAYEQYF. CDR3 DNA (partial): TGTGGTGCTAGGGATCTGGGGGCCTATGAACAGTAC.

On this clone: Mouse names are used for the genes. The CDR3 extends 1 residue past the end of the read, so its final part is completed from the germline J gene. This chain connects TRBV4 to TRBJ2-4; TRBD2 matches at 11 bases. Trimming removed 4 bases from V and 6 bases from J; junction bases left unmatched: 3. CDR3 size: 14 residues. CDR1 and CDR2 (germline): LGHDT, YNNKQL (reference sequence). Partial CDR3 DNA: TGTGCCAGCAGCTTTGACTGGGGGGGTAACACCTTGTAC. This encodes CASSFDWGGNTLY. The whole CDR3 protein reads CASSFDWGGNTLYF.

For this clone: The genes are named according to mouse. The sequence runs out 1 residue before the end of the CDR3; the remainder is reconstructed from the germline J gene. The chain uses TRBV26 and TRBJ2-7, with D perhaps given as TRBD1 or TRBD2 (7 bases each). V lost 3 bases, J lost 4 bases, and 10 bases lay in between. The CDR3 totals 13 residues. Germline V gives CDR1 KGHPV, CDR2 FQNQEV (reference sequence). The covered CDR3 bases are TGTGCCAGCAGTCTCCAGGGGGGGTATGAACAGTAC. Translating it yields CASSLQGGYEQY. The entire CDR3 protein reads CASSLQGGYEQYF.

As for this clone: Gene names refer to mouse genes. The read gets to within 1 residue of the CDR3 end, and the germline J gene fills in the rest. This chain connects TRBV3 to TRBJ2-7, with D possibly matching TRBD1 (5 bases). Germline CDR1 and CDR2: SNHLY and FYNGKV (reference sequence). The CDR3 length is 14 residues. Trimming took off 0 bases at V and 1 base at J, with 7 bases between the two ends. The CDR3 loop reads CASSLAGQSYEQYF. The sequenced part of the CDR3 DNA is TGTGCCAGCAGCTTAGCCGGACAATCCTATGAACAGTAC. Complete variable domain (other parts from reference TRBV3 and TRBJ2-7): GPKVLQIPSHQIIDMGQMVTLNCDPVSNHLYFYWYKQILGQQMEFLVNFYNGKVMEKSKLFKDQFSVERPDGSYFTLKIQPTALEDSAVYFCASSLAGQSYEQYFGPGTRLTVL.

Note on this clone: Gene names denote mouse genes. The read falls 1 residue short of the CDR3 end, and the missing part is taken from the germline J gene. The rearrangement uses TRBV23 and TRBJ1-1; the table's D call TRBD1 went unverified against the DNA. Germline V CDR1 and CDR2: KGHTA, FQNQQP. This CDR3 has 12 amino acids. The covered CDR3 bases are TGCTCCAGCAGTACGGGACAGACAGAAGTCTTC. Its protein product is CSSSTGQTEVF. The full-length CDR3 reads as CSSSTGQTEVFF.

As concerns this clone: Gene labels here are mouse ones. The read gets to within 1 residue of the CDR3 end, and the germline J gene fills in the rest. V usage is TRBV13-3 and J usage is TRBJ2-7, with 12 nucleotides matching TRBD2. The CDR3 contains 14 residues. CDR1 is NNHDY, CDR2 SYVADS, per germline. V gave up 5 bases and J gave up 4 bases; unmatched junction bases: 4. The CDR3 region is CASRTGGARYEQYF. The sequenced CDR3 bases are TGTGCCAGCAGGACTGGGGGGGCGCGGTATGAACAGTAC.

In regard to this clone: The genes and germline here are from mouse. The read is 1 residue too short to cover the CDR3 end, so that end is filled in from the germline J gene. The rearrangement uses TRBV26 and TRBJ2-1; D is undetermined. The germline CDR1 and CDR2 sequences are KGHPV and FQNQEV (reference sequence). V shed 3 bases and J shed 0 bases, with 6 bases lying between them. CDR3 length equals 14 residues. CDR3 DNA (partial): TGTGCCAGCAGTCTCGGAGCTAACTATGCTGAGCAGTTC. Its translation: CASSLGANYAEQF. In full, the CDR3 is CASSLGANYAEQFF.

In the case of this clone: Germline and genes here are mouse. The CDR3 is cut off 1 residue early in the read; its end comes from the germline J gene. The chain couples TRBV4 to TRBJ2-7; 11 nucleotides match TRBD2. The CDR3 is 14 residues long. CDR1 LGHDT and CDR2 YNNKQL come from the germline V gene (reference sequence). V shed 4 bases, J shed 4 bases, and the junction held 3 bases outside the gene matches. The sequenced part of the CDR3 DNA is TGTGCCAGCAGCTCGACTGGGGGGGTTTATGAACAGTAC. Its translation: CASSSTGGVYEQY. The complete CDR3 sequence is CASSSTGGVYEQYF.

In regard to this clone: The genes and germline here are from mouse. Read data end 1 residue before the CDR3 end; the end is taken from the germline J gene. The V call is TRBV1, the J call TRBJ2-2; TRBD1 matches at 8 bases. This CDR3 spans 14 amino acids. J was trimmed by 3 bases and V by 3 bases; bases with no gene match: 0. Germline-derived CDR1 and CDR2 are NSQYPW and LRSPGD (reference sequence). The CDR3 is CTCSATGDTGQLYF. The DNA read from the CDR3 is TGCACCTGCAGTGCGACAGGGGACACCGGGCAGCTCTAC.

This clone was found a few times. The genes are named according to mouse. The read finishes 1 residue shy of the CDR3 end, and the germline J gene is used to complete it. This chain uses TRBV13-2 with TRBJ2-3; TRBD1 agrees at 7 bases. Losses at the gene ends were 2 bases for V and 4 bases for J; bases not matched to a gene: 4. This CDR3 is built from 14 residues. Germline CDR1 NNHNN, CDR2 SYGAGS (reference sequence). The part of the CDR3 DNA that was read is TGTGCCAGCGGTGACCAGACAGGGCCAGAAACGCTGTAT. Its translation: CASGDQTGPETLY. The entire CDR3 is CASGDQTGPETLYF.

With respect to this clone: Gene labels here are mouse ones. Read coverage stops 1 residue before the CDR3 terminus; the germline J gene supplies the remainder. J is TRBJ2-5 and V is TRBV26; 7 positions match TRBD2. Germline V lookup: CDR1 KGHPV, CDR2 FQNQEV (reference sequence). CDR3 length: 15 amino acids. The junction had 3 bases not matched to a gene; V was cut back by 3 bases and J by 0 bases. The DNA read from the CDR3 is TGTGCCAGCAGTCTTCTGGGGGTTAACCAAGACACCCAGTAC. The encoded protein is CASSLLGVNQDTQY. The whole CDR3 is CASSLLGVNQDTQYF.

This clone was recorded a few times. Each gene name is a mouse one. The missing CDR3 end, 1 residue past where the read stops, is filled in from the germline J gene. This chain uses TRBV13-3 with TRBJ1-6, with 9 bases lining up with TRBD1. TRBJ1-6 is designated an ORF whose function remains uncertain. V gave up 4 bases and J gave up 7 bases; unmatched junction bases: 3. The V gene's germline CDR1 is NNHDY and CDR2 SYVADS. This CDR3 has 14 residues. The CDR3 bases that were read are TGTGCCAGCAGTCGACAGGGGGGGAATTCGCCCCTCTAC. This encodes CASSRQGGNSPLY. The CDR3 in full is CASSRQGGNSPLYF.

Concerning this clone itself: Gene names follow the mouse nomenclature. The read halts 1 residue ahead of the CDR3 end, with the missing end drawn from the germline J gene. The genes are TRBV24 and TRBJ2-7, with TRBD1 as a possible D gene (6 bases). The CDR3 extends over 14 amino acids. Germline-derived CDR1 and CDR2 are KGHTA and FRNEEI. V dropped 0 bases and J dropped 7 bases, with 13 bases sitting between them. CDR3 bases read: TGTGCCAGCAGTCTGTATTCAGGGGCGAGGGAACAGTAC. Encoded protein: CASSLYSGAREQY. The entire CDR3 reads CASSLYSGAREQYF.

This clone was picked up a small number of times. These gene names are mouse names. The CDR3 goes on 1 residue after the read ends, and that part is filled in from the germline J gene. The chain links TRBV26 to TRBJ1-4, with D unclear. The CDR3 covers 12 residues. V shed 3 bases and J shed 3 bases, with 2 bases lying between them. From germline, CDR1 is KGHPV and CDR2 FQNQEV (reference sequence). The sequenced CDR3 bases are TGTGCCAGCAGTCTACCCAACGAAAGATTATTT. It encodes CASSLPNERLF. The entire CDR3 sequence reads CASSLPNERLFF. Supplemented by reference TRBV26 and TRBJ1-4, the full variable domain reads NSKVIQTPRYLVKGQGQKAKMRCIPEKGHPVVFWYQQNKNNEFKFLINFQNQEVLQQIDMTEKRFSAECPSNSPCSLEIQSSEAGDSALYLCASSLPNERLFFGHGTKLSVL.

Turning to this clone: The gene symbols are mouse symbols. Read data end 1 residue before the CDR3 end; the end is taken from the germline J gene. The chain uses TRBV26 and TRBJ1-3; the D gene is possibly TRBD1 (5 bases). Germline V gives CDR1 KGHPV, CDR2 FQNQEV (reference sequence). There are 14 residues in the CDR3. Trimming cost V 2 bases and J 2 bases, with 7 bases left between them. CDR3 protein: CASSLGGAGNTLYF. The sequenced CDR3 bases are TGTGCCAGCAGTCTGGGGGGGGCTGGAAATACGCTCTAT.

In this sample, this clone turned up a few times. Genes and germline come from the mouse. The CDR3 extends 1 residue past the end of the read, so its final part is completed from the germline J gene. The chain is built from TRBV26 and TRBJ1-4, with TRBD1 identical over 11 bases. The trim removed 4 bases at V and 6 bases at J, leaving 1 base unmatched. Germline CDR1 and CDR2: KGHPV and FQNQEV (reference sequence). The CDR3 covers 14 residues. CDR3 DNA, as far as it was read: TGTGCCAGCAGTCGGACAGGGGGCCACGAAAGATTATTT. As protein: CASSRTGGHERLF. Given in full, the CDR3 is CASSRTGGHERLFF.

This clone qualifies as medium-sized (0.01 to 0.1%). Genes and germline are mouse. The read terminates 1 residue ahead of where the CDR3 ends, so the germline J gene completes it. The chain uses TRBV26 and TRBJ1-2; maybe TRBD1 (5 bases). CDR1 is KGHPV and CDR2 is FQNQEV in the germline V gene (reference sequence). V lost 0 bases, J lost 4 bases, and 9 bases lay in between. The CDR3 runs 14 residues. The covered CDR3 bases are TGTGCCAGCAGTCTGTCAGGGGCGACCTCCGACTACACC. The encoded protein is CASSLSGATSDYT. The CDR3, in full, reads CASSLSGATSDYTF.

About this clone: Gene names are the mouse ones. The read stops 1 residue short of the end of the CDR3; the missing end is completed from the germline J gene. The rearrangement uses TRBV26 and TRBJ2-5; 9 bases line up with TRBD1. V dropped 8 bases and J dropped 6; count of bases not matched to a gene: 3. Germline V gives CDR1 KGHPV, CDR2 FQNQEV (reference sequence). The CDR3 is 12 residues long. The chain's CDR3 is CASGTGRDTQYF. The part of the CDR3 DNA that was read is TGTGCCAGCGGGACAGGGCGGGACACCCAGTAC.

This clone showed up just a few times. Mouse gene names apply. Partial CDR3 DNA: TGTGCCAGCAGTCTGGGGCCTTCTGGAAATACGCTCTAT. This codes for CASSLGPSGNTLY. The entire CDR3 is CASSLGPSGNTLYF. The chain employs TRBV26 and TRBJ1-3; D remains unclear. The read halts 1 residue ahead of the CDR3 end, with the missing end drawn from the germline J gene. This CDR3 contains 14 residues. Germline V lookup: CDR1 KGHPV, CDR2 FQNQEV (reference sequence). V was pared by 2 bases and J by 0 bases, with 5 bases between.

Note on this clone: Genes here carry mouse names. The sequence runs out 1 residue before the end of the CDR3; the remainder is reconstructed from the germline J gene. The chain recombines TRBV26 with TRBJ2-5, with 8 bases that match TRBD1. Germline assignment: CDR1 KGHPV and CDR2 FQNQEV (reference sequence). This CDR3 spans 13 amino acids. Unmatched junction bases numbered 3, after V lost 4 bases and J lost 6 bases. The CDR3 protein is CASSHRDRDTQYF. The CDR3 bases that were read are TGTGCCAGCAGTCACCGGGACAGGGACACCCAGTAC.

This clone was observed a few times. Gene names are the mouse ones. The read finishes 1 residue shy of the CDR3 end, and the germline J gene is used to complete it. The same CDR3 is also encoded by other DNA sequences in this sample. The J gene is TRBJ1-4, the V gene TRBV26; D uncertain. V lost 3 bases and J 5 bases, leaving 4 bases between the germline ends. Germline CDR1 and CDR2: KGHPV and FQNQEV (reference sequence). This CDR3 is 12 amino acids long. The CDR3 spells CASSLRNERLFF. CDR3 DNA (partial): TGTGCCAGCAGTCTCAGAAACGAAAGATTATTT.

For this clone: Mouse gene names and germline throughout. The read is 1 residue too short to cover the CDR3 end, so that end is filled in from the germline J gene. The V and J genes are TRBV26 and TRBJ2-4; 11 nucleotides agree with TRBD2. The CDR3 is made up of 15 amino acids. Trimming cost V 4 bases and J 0 bases; bases outside gene matches: 0. Germline V lookup: CDR1 KGHPV, CDR2 FQNQEV (reference sequence). The CDR3 protein is CASSRLGGSQNTLYF. Partial CDR3 DNA: TGTGCCAGCAGTCGACTGGGGGGGAGTCAAAACACCTTGTAC.

Points on this clone: Gene names are mouse gene names. The CDR3 goes on 1 residue after the read ends, and that part is filled in from the germline J gene. Within the sample, other DNA sequences also encode this same CDR3. The chain links TRBV14 to TRBJ2-4; D is undetermined. Germline CDR1 SGHDT, CDR2 FRDEAV. This CDR3 has 13 amino acids. The V gene lost 5 bases and the J gene lost 1 base, with 8 bases spanning the gap. The sequenced CDR3 bases are TGTGCCAGCAGCTTTCAGGGTCAAAACACCTTGTAC. Translation: CASSFQGQNTLY. The CDR3 in full is CASSFQGQNTLYF.

Comment on this clone: Gene names are mouse gene names. Sequencing ends 1 residue short of the CDR3 end; the germline J gene provides the rest. V usage is TRBV26 and J usage is TRBJ2-5, with TRBD2 matching over 9 bases. The CDR3 has 13 amino acids. Losses at the gene ends were 6 bases for V and 4 bases for J; bases not matched to a gene: 2. Germline lookup yields CDR1 KGHPV and CDR2 FQNQEV (reference sequence). CDR3 residues: CASSRTGEDTQYF. The DNA read from the CDR3 is TGTGCCAGCAGCCGGACTGGGGAAGACACCCAGTAC. Filled out from reference TRBV26 and TRBJ2-5, the complete variable domain reads NSKVIQTPRYLVKGQGQKAKMRCIPEKGHPVVFWYQQNKNNEFKFLINFQNQEVLQQIDMTEKRFSAECPSNSPCSLEIQSSEAGDSALYLCASSRTGEDTQYFGPGTRLLVL.